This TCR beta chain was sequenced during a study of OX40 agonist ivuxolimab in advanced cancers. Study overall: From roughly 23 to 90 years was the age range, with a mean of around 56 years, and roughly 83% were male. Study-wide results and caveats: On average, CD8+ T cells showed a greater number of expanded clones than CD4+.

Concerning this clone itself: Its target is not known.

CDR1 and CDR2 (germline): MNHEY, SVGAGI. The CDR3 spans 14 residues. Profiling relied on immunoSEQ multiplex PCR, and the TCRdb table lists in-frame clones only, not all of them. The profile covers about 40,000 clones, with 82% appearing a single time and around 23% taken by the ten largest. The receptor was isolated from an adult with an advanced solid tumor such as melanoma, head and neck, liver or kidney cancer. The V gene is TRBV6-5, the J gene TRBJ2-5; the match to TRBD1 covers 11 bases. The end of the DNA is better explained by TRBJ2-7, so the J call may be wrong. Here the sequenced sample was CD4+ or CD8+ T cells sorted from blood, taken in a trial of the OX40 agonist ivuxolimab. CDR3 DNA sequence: TGTGCCAGCAGTTATGGGACAGGGGGCTACGAGCAGTACTTC. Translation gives CASSYGTGGYEQYF.